These 5 T cell receptor beta chains were all obtained from the same sample, sequenced in a study of shared clonotypes between healthy human individuals. Naivety among CD8 cells was defined by CD45RO negativity and positive CCR7 selection, thereby excluding terminally differentiated effector memory CD45RA+ cells. Measured with immunoSEQ multiplex PCR; TCRdb has only the in-frame clones, and not every one. The sample includes some 630,000 clones, around 96% of them seen just once. Sequences were obtained from naive CD8+ T cells sorted from blood. The source of these receptors is a woman in her twenties or thirties in good health.

V usage is TRBV18 and J usage is TRBJ1-3; D may be TRBD1 (5 bases). Trimming shortened V by 0 bases and J by 3 bases, and 18 bases separated the two germline ends. Germline-derived CDR1 and CDR2 are KGHSH and LQKENI. This CDR3 has 18 amino acids. Here the CDR3 DNA reads TGTGCCAGCTCACCACCGGGGCGGTTTATGCGTAGTGGAAACACCATATATTTT. This codes for CASSPPGRFMRSGNTIYF.

The chain has TRBV7-2 and TRBJ1-1, with unresolved D. The CDR3 has 18 amino acids. Trimming left V 2 bases short and J 8 bases short, with 27 bases between. Germline loops: CDR1 SGHTA, CDR2 FQGNSA. The CDR3 sequence: CASSLNGGVLRVSAEAFF. The CDR3 nucleotides read TGTGCCAGCAGCTTAAACGGAGGAGTTTTGCGGGTTTCGGCAGAAGCTTTCTTT.

The J gene is TRBJ2-7, the V gene TRBV5-1; D is possibly TRBD1 or TRBD2 (5 bases each). The V gene's germline CDR1 is SGHRS and CDR2 YFSETQ. The CDR3 is 14 residues long. V lost 2 bases and J 0 bases, leaving 9 bases between the germline ends. The CDR3 sequence is CASSLTGASYEQYF. Written as DNA, the CDR3 is TGCGCCAGCAGCTTAACCGGGGCCTCCTACGAGCAGTACTTC.

The rearrangement joins TRBV11-2 to TRBJ2-1, with TRBD2 matching 10 bases. This CDR3 has 17 amino acids. After removal of 1 base from V and 5 bases from J, the junction contained 8 bases not matched to a gene. From germline, CDR1 is SGHAT and CDR2 FQNNGV. The CDR3 is CASSLVGSGRTNNEQFF. The CDR3 coding sequence is TGTGCCAGCAGCTTAGTAGGTAGCGGGAGGACCAACAATGAGCAGTTCTTC.

The chain links TRBV7-2 to TRBJ2-7; no clear D gene. The V gene lost 0 bases and the J gene lost 0 bases, with 6 bases spanning the gap. The germline CDR1 and CDR2 sequences are SGHTA and FQGNSA. There are 14 residues in the CDR3. The CDR3 region is CASSLAESSYEQYF. The CDR3 DNA reads as TGTGCCAGCAGCTTAGCTGAAAGCTCCTACGAGCAGTACTTC.